Below are 22 T cell receptor beta chains sequenced from a single sample in a study of control samples from healthy donors and cancer patients. This table comes from immunoSEQ multiplex PCR, and its TCRdb copy is limited to in-frame clones, with some not included. The profile shows some 220,000 clones, about 95% of them singletons. Source material: blood. These receptors were taken from a man over 45 in good health.

In its sample, this clone was seen once. This chain joins TRBV4-1 and TRBJ1-2; D might be TRBD1 (5 bases). Germline loops: CDR1 MGHRA, CDR2 YSYEKL. V lost 3 bases and J 5 bases, leaving 13 bases between the germline ends. This CDR3 is 14 amino acids long. The CDR3 nucleotides are TGCGCCAGCAGCCAGGCCAATGGGGGATATGGCTACACCTTC. It translates to CASSQANGGYGYTF.

V and J are TRBV30 and TRBJ1-6; 7 positions agree with TRBD1. Losses at the gene ends were 8 bases for V and 5 bases for J; bases not matched to a gene: 12. This CDR3 has 15 amino acids. Germline-derived CDR1 and CDR2 are GTSNPN and SVGIG (reference sequence). The CDR3 DNA reads TGTGCCCGGGATGTAGGGACAGACAATAATTCACCCCTCCACTTT. Protein sequence: CARDVGTDNNSPLHF.

For the CDR3, the DNA is TGTGCCAGCAGCTTGATAGCGGGGGTCAGCACAGATACGCAGTATTTT. This codes for CASSLIAGVSTDTQYF. V and J are TRBV7-2 and TRBJ2-3; 9 positions agree with TRBD2. The CDR3 is 16 amino acids. Trimming took 3 bases from V and 0 from J; bases not matched to a gene: 4. Germline loops: CDR1 SGHTA, CDR2 FQGNSA.

The V gene is TRBV2, the J gene TRBJ1-1; unclear D gene. The CDR3 totals 11 residues. Germline values: CDR1 SNHLY, CDR2 FYNNEI. V was pared by 5 bases and J by 2 bases, with 3 bases between. This chain's CDR3 is CASSFNTEAFF. CDR3 in DNA: TGTGCCAGCAGTTTTAACACTGAAGCTTTCTTT.

This chain connects TRBV11-2 to TRBJ1-3, with 7 bases lining up with TRBD1. Germline V gene sequence: CDR1 SGHAT, CDR2 FQNNGV. The CDR3 runs 18 residues. The junction had 14 bases not matched to a gene; V was cut back by 1 base and J by 5 bases. CDR3 amino acids: CASSLGRSWDRLRNTIYF. Here the CDR3 DNA reads TGTGCCAGCAGCTTAGGCCGATCTTGGGACAGACTGAGAAACACCATATATTTT.

The chain carries TRBV5-1 and TRBJ2-1; 9 nucleotides line up with TRBD1. V lost 5 bases to trimming and J lost 10 bases; unmatched junction nucleotides: 13. This CDR3 spans 15 amino acids. The germline V gene encodes CDR1 SGHRS and CDR2 YFSETQ. The CDR3 here is CASSLMGGQGHEQFF. The DNA of the CDR3 is TGCGCCAGCAGTTTAATGGGGGGACAGGGCCACGAGCAGTTCTTC.

The rearrangement links TRBV12-3 or TRBV12-4 to TRBJ2-1; D gene unclear. The length of the CDR3 is 11 residues. Trimming took 7 bases from V and 11 from J, leaving 12 bases between them. The CDR3 here is CASNNLWKQFF. The CDR3 DNA sequence: TGTGCCAGCAACAATCTGTGGAAGCAGTTCTTC.

This clone has just a few counts. V and J are TRBV9 and TRBJ2-6, with D uncertain. V was cut by 3 bases and J by 2 bases, with 12 bases left in between. The CDR3 loop spans 16 amino acids. In germline, CDR1 is SGDLS, CDR2 YYNGEE. The CDR3 DNA follows: TGTGCCAGCAGCGACCCCATGGGCCCTGGGGCCAACGTCCTGACTTTC. Translation: CASSDPMGPGANVLTF.

Concerning this clone itself: One end of the junction is discordant with germline, which a read error may explain. The rearrangement links TRBV29-1 to TRBJ1-2; D remains unclear. CDR3 size: 12 residues. Germline V gives CDR1 SQVTM, CDR2 ANQGSEA. CDR3: CSAEGQDYGYTF. The CDR3 DNA is TGCAGCGCTGAAGGGCAGGACTATGGCTACACCTTC.

The chain couples TRBV9 to TRBJ1-6, with TRBD1 as a possible D gene (6 bases). Germline CDR1 and CDR2: SGDLS and YYNGEE. V was pared by 0 bases and J by 8 bases, with 18 bases between. CDR3 length: 17 residues. The CDR3 coding sequence is TGTGCCAGCAGCGTAGGGGCCCAGGGGCTACTTTATTCACCCCTCCACTTT. It translates to CASSVGAQGLLYSPLHF.

CDR3 amino acids: CASSVDATLPTGELFF. CDR3 DNA sequence: TGTGCCAGCAGCGTAGATGCGACCCTCCCCACCGGGGAGCTGTTTTTT. The rearrangement joins TRBV9 to TRBJ2-2; D call uncertain. The CDR3 has 16 amino acids. Per the germline V gene, CDR1 is SGDLS and CDR2 is YYNGEE. Trimming left V 0 bases short and J 4 bases short, with 13 bases between. Full variable domain (rest looked up from reference TRBV9 and TRBJ2-2): DSGVTQTPKHLITATGQRVTLRCSPRSGDLSVYWYQQSLDQGLQFLIQYYNGEERAKGNILERFSAQQFPDLHSELNLSSLELGDSALYFCASSVDATLPTGELFFGEGSRLTVL.

This rearrangement joins TRBV5-1 to TRBJ1-6, with no clear D. Per the germline V gene, CDR1 is SGHRS and CDR2 is YFSETQ. Trimming removed 4 bases from V and 7 bases from J, with 9 bases in between. The CDR3 has 13 residues. The chain's CDR3 is CASSKDGNSPLHF. CDR3 nucleotide sequence: TGCGCCAGCAGCAAGGATGGGAATTCACCCCTCCACTTT.

In this sample, this clone turned up once. The rearrangement links TRBV6-2 or TRBV6-3 to TRBJ2-1, with 10 bases that match TRBD1. The CDR3 covers 16 residues. After removal of 5 bases from V and 4 bases from J, the junction contained 8 bases not matched to a gene. CDR1 and CDR2 from the germline V gene are MNHEY and SVGEGT. The CDR3: CASSHGTGVLYNEQFF. CDR3 coding DNA: TGTGCCAGCAGTCACGGGACAGGGGTATTGTACAATGAGCAGTTCTTC.

The chain recombines TRBV7-2 with TRBJ2-1, with 9 bases identical to TRBD1. The germline V gene encodes CDR1 SGHTA and CDR2 FQGNSA. Unmatched junction bases numbered 4, after V lost 0 bases and J lost 7 bases. The CDR3 consists of 15 residues. The DNA of the CDR3 is TGTGCCAGCAGCTTAGCGAACAGGGGGCAGAATGAGCAGTTCTTC. This translates into CASSLANRGQNEQFF.

CDR3 sequence: CASSVMTAAEGEQFF. The CDR3 coding sequence is TGTGCCAGCAGCGTAATGACGGCGGCTGAGGGTGAGCAGTTCTTC. This sequence joins TRBV9 and TRBJ2-1, with a weak D call TRBD2 (5 bases). The CDR3 is made up of 15 amino acids. Trimming cost V 1 base and J 9 bases, with 17 bases left between them. Germline V gives CDR1 SGDLS, CDR2 YYNGEE.

The chain employs TRBV25-1 and TRBJ2-2; the D gene is possibly TRBD2 (5 bases). This CDR3 comprises 15 residues. CDR1 is MGHDK and CDR2 is SYGVNS in the germline V gene. Trimming removed 7 bases from V and 8 bases from J, with 20 bases in between. CDR3 coding DNA: TGTGCCAGCAAGAAAGAAGGAGGTTCATTGGGGGAGCTGTTTTTT. Protein product: CASKKEGGSLGELFF.

The chain joins TRBV19 to TRBJ2-1, with TRBD1 identical over 9 bases. V was clipped by 6 bases and J by 12 bases; unmatched bases: 12. The CDR3 runs to 14 residues. CDR1 is LNHDA and CDR2 is SQIVND in the germline V gene (reference sequence). DNA for the CDR3: TGTGCCAGTAGCCGTCCCGGGACAGGGACTGGGCAGTTCTTC. This gives the protein CASSRPGTGTGQFF.

The chain joins TRBV6-5 to TRBJ1-2; 7 bases match TRBD1. Trimming took 0 bases from V and 6 from J; bases not matched to a gene: 10. The CDR3 has 16 residues. Germline V gives CDR1 MNHEY, CDR2 SVGAGI. In DNA, the CDR3 is TGTGCCAGCAGTTACTCTACCGGACAGGTTAGACATGGCTACACCTTC. This codes for CASSYSTGQVRHGYTF.

The chain combines TRBV19 with TRBJ1-5, with a tentative D call TRBD1 (6 bases). Trimming removed 3 bases from V and 3 bases from J, with 9 bases in between. This CDR3 spans 14 amino acids. Germline CDR1 LNHDA, CDR2 SQIVND (reference sequence). CDR3 sequence (DNA): TGTGCCAGTAGTATTACAGGGAACAATCAGCCCCAGCATTTT. It is translated as CASSITGNNQPQHF. Drawing the rest from reference TRBV19 and TRBJ1-5, the complete variable domain is DGGITQSPKYLFRKEGQNVTLSCEQNLNHDAMYWYRQDPGQGLRLIYYSQIVNDFQKGDIAEGYSVSREKKESFPLTVTSAQKNPTAFYLCASSITGNNQPQHFGDGTRLSIL.

CDR3 sequence reads: CASEGGRNEQYF. The CDR3 nucleotides are TGTGCCAGCGAGGGGGGCAGGAACGAGCAGTACTTC. The J gene is TRBJ2-7, the V gene TRBV2; D might be TRBD1 or TRBD2, each matching 6 bases. The CDR3 runs 12 residues. The germline V gene encodes CDR1 SNHLY and CDR2 FYNNEI. V was clipped by 8 bases and J by 5 bases, with 13 bases between them. The full variable domain, completed using reference TRBV2 and TRBJ2-7, is EPEVTQTPSHQVTQMGQEVILRCVPISNHLYFYWYRQILGQKVEFLVSFYNNEISEKSEIFDDQFSVERPDGSNFTLKIRSTKLEDSAMYFCASEGGRNEQYFGPGTRLTVT.

This chain connects TRBV27 to TRBJ1-1; no reliable D call. CDR3 length equals 14 residues. V was trimmed by 3 bases and J by 4 bases, leaving 12 bases between them. Per the germline V gene, CDR1 is MNHEY and CDR2 is SMNVEV (reference sequence). This CDR3 is CASSFREVGTEAFF. The CDR3, as DNA: TGTGCCAGCAGTTTTCGTGAGGTGGGCACTGAAGCTTTCTTT.

The V and J genes are TRBV18 and TRBJ2-5; D remains ambiguous. The CDR3 has 14 residues. Trimming left V 5 bases short and J 5 bases short, with 15 bases between. Germline V CDR1 and CDR2: KGHSH, LQKENI. DNA for the CDR3: TGTGCCAGCTCAGTCGCTGACATGTCGGAGACCCAGTACTTC. This sequence encodes CASSVADMSETQYF.